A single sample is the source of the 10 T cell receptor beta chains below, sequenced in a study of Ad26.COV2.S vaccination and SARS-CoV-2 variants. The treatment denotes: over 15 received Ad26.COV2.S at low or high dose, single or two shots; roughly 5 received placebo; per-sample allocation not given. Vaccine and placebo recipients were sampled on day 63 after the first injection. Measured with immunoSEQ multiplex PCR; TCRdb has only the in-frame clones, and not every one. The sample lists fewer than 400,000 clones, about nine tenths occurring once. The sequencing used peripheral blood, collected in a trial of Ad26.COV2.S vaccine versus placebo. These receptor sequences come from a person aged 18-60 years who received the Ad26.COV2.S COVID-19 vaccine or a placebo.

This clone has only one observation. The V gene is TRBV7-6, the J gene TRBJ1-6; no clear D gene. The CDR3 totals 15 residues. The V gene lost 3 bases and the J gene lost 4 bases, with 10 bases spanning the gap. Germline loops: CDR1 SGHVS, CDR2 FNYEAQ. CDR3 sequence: CASSFMGEYNSPLHF. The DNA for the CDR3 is TGTGCCAGCAGCTTCATGGGCGAATATAATTCACCCCTCCACTTT. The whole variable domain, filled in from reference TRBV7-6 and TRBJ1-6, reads GAGVSQSPRYKVTKRGQDVALRCDPISGHVSLYWYRQALGQGPEFLTYFNYEAQQDKSGLPNDRFSAERPEGSISTLTIQRTEQRDSAMYRCASSFMGEYNSPLHFGNGTRLTVT.

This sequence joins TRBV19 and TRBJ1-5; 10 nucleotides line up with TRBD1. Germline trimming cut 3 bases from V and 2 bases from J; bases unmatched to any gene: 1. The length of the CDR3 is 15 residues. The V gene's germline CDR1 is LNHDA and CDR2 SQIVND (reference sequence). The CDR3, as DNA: TGTGCCAGTAGTATCGGGACAGGGGGCAATCAGCCCCAGCATTTT. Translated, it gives CASSIGTGGNQPQHF.

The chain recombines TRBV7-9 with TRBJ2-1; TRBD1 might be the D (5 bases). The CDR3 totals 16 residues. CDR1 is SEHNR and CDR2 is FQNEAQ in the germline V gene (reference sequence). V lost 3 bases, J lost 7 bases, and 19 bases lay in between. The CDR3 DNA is TGTGCCAGCAGCTTTAGGGGCGATTGGGCAGTGAATGAGCAGTTCTTC. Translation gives CASSFRGDWAVNEQFF.

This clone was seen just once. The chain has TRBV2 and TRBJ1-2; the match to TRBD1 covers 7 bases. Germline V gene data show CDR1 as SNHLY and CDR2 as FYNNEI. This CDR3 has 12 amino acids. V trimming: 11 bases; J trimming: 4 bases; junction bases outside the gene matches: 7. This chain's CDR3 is CAWNDRAYGYTF. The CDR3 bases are TGTGCCTGGAACGACAGGGCCTATGGCTACACCTTC.

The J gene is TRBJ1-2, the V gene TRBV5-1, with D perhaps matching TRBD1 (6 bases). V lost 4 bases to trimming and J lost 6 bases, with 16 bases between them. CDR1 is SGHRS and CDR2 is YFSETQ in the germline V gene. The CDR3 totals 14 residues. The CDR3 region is CASSRRRGDDGYTF. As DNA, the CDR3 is TGCGCCAGCAGCCGGCGCAGGGGTGACGATGGCTACACCTTC.

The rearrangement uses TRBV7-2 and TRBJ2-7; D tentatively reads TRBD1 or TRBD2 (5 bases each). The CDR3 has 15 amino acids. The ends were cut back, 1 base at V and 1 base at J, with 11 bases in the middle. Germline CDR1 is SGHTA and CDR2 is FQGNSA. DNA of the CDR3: TGTGCCAGCAGCTTAGTGGGGGTAGGGTCCTACGAGCAGTACTTC. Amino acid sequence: CASSLVGVGSYEQYF.

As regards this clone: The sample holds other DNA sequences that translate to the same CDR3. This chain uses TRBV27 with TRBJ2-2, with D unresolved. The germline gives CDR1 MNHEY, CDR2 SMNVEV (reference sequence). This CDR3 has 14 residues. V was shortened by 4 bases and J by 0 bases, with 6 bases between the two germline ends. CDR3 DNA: TGTGCCAGCAGTTCCGACCCGAACACCGGGGAGCTGTTTTTT. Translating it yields CASSSDPNTGELFF.

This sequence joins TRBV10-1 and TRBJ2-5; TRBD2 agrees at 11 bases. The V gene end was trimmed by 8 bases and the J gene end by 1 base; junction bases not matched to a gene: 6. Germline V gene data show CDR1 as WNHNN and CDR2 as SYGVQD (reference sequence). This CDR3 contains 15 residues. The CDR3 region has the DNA TGCGCCAGCCTTCGGCTAGCGGGGGGCCAAGAGACCCAGTACTTC. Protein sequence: CASLRLAGGQETQYF.

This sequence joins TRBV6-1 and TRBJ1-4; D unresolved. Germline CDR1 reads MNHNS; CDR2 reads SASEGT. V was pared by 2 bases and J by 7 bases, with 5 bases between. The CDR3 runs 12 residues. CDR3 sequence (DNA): TGTGCCAGCAGTGAAATGGTTGAAAAACTGTTTTTT. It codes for CASSEMVEKLFF.

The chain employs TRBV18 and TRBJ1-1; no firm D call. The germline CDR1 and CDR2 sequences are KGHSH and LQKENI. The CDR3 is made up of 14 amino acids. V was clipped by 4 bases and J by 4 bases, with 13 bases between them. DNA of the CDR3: TGTGCCAGCTCACGGGCGGGGTTCGGCACTGAAGCTTTCTTT. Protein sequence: CASSRAGFGTEAFF.